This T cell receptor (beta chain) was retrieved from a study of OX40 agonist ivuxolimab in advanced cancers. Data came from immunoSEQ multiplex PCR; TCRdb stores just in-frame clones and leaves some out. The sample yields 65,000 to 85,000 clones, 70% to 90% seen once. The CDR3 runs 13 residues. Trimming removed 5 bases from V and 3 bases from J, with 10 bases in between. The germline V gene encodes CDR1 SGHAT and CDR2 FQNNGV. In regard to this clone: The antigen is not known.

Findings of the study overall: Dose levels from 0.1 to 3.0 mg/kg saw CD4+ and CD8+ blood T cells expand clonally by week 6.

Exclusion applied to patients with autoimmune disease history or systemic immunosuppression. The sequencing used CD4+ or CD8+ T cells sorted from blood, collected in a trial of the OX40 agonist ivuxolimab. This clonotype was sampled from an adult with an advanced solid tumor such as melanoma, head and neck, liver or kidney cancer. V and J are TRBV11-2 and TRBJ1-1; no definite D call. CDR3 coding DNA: TGTGCCAGCAGCGTCACGGGGTACACTGAAGCTTTCTTT. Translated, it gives CASSVTGYTEAFF.